The 29 T cell receptor beta chains reported below all come from one sample, sequenced in a study of monozygotic twins with cystic fibrosis. Sequenced by immunoSEQ multiplex PCR; TCRdb stores in-frame clones only, minus some. The table has approximately 25,000 clones, 75% to 95% seen once. Sequenced: blood. These receptors all come from a girl aged 2-15 years with cystic fibrosis.

The rearrangement joins TRBV11-2 to TRBJ2-5; TRBD2 aligns across 9 bases. The CDR3 extends over 17 amino acids. The J segment lost 6 bases and the V segment lost 4 bases, leaving 15 bases of the junction unmatched. Germline lookup yields CDR1 SGHAT and CDR2 FQNNGV. The CDR3 DNA sequence: TGTGCCAGCAGCTCCAGCAGGGGGACTAGCCTTTTCCAGACCCAGTACTTC. Its protein is CASSSSRGTSLFQTQYF.

The V call is TRBV6-5, the J call TRBJ1-1; 8 nucleotides align to TRBD1. CDR1 MNHEY and CDR2 SVGAGI come from the germline V gene. V lost 4 bases to trimming and J lost 5 bases; unmatched junction nucleotides: 6. The CDR3 runs to 14 residues. CDR3 loop: CASSSYRGGTEAFF. The CDR3 DNA is TGTGCCAGCAGTTCGTACAGGGGGGGAACTGAAGCTTTCTTT.

The rearrangement links TRBV2 to TRBJ1-1; 7 nucleotides match TRBD1. Germline loops: CDR1 SNHLY, CDR2 FYNNEI. With V trimmed by 10 bases and J by 7 bases, 12 bases remained unmatched. The CDR3 is made up of 13 amino acids. The CDR3 loop is CATSQGTASEAFF. The CDR3 region has the DNA TGTGCCACATCACAGGGGACGGCTAGTGAAGCTTTCTTT.

This chain links TRBV19 with TRBJ2-3; D gene ambiguous. Germline V gives CDR1 LNHDA, CDR2 SQIVND (reference sequence). V lost 3 bases and J 0 bases, leaving 7 bases between the germline ends. The CDR3 sequence is 14 residues long. As DNA, the CDR3 is TGTGCCAGTAGTATGAAGGGTAGCACAGATACGCAGTATTTT. Translated: CASSMKGSTDTQYF. Drawing the rest from reference TRBV19 and TRBJ2-3, the complete variable domain is DGGITQSPKYLFRKEGQNVTLSCEQNLNHDAMYWYRQDPGQGLRLIYYSQIVNDFQKGDIAEGYSVSREKKESFPLTVTSAQKNPTAFYLCASSMKGSTDTQYFGPGTRLTVL.

The rearrangement joins TRBV7-2 to TRBJ2-5, with 8 bases that match TRBD2. The CDR3 runs 16 residues. Germline loops: CDR1 SGHTA, CDR2 FQGNSA. Losses at the gene ends were 0 bases for V and 4 bases for J; bases not matched to a gene: 7. CDR3 sequence: CASSLASPAGVETQYF. The DNA for the CDR3 is TGTGCCAGCAGCTTAGCTTCCCCAGCGGGGGTAGAGACCCAGTACTTC.

The chain is built from TRBV6-5 and TRBJ1-1, with 7 bases identical to TRBD1. The V gene end was trimmed by 6 bases and the J gene end by 4 bases; junction bases not matched to a gene: 5. Germline CDR1 MNHEY, CDR2 SVGAGI. The CDR3 spans 13 residues. The CDR3 here is CASRRTGRTEAFF. CDR3 DNA: TGTGCCAGCAGGAGGACAGGACGCACTGAAGCTTTCTTT.

The rearrangement links TRBV6-5 to TRBJ2-7; 7 positions agree with TRBD1. CDR1 is MNHEY, CDR2 SVGAGI, per germline. Trimming took 10 bases from V and 4 from J; bases not matched to a gene: 16. The CDR3 is made up of 15 amino acids. The CDR3 coding sequence is TGTGCCACTACAAGGGTGGCAGGGGGTAGTTACGAGCAGTACTTC. Amino acid sequence: CATTRVAGGSYEQYF.

This clone was counted a few times. The chain is built from TRBV5-1 and TRBJ1-3; possibly TRBD1 for D (6 bases). CDR3 size: 17 residues. V gave up 0 bases and J gave up 3 bases, with 16 bases separating them. From germline, CDR1 is SGHRS and CDR2 YFSETQ. The CDR3 DNA is TGCGCCAGCAGCTTGGTAGGAGGGGGGCGCGGTGGAAACACCATATATTTT. As protein: CASSLVGGGRGGNTIYF.

This chain connects TRBV4-1 to TRBJ1-5; D gene unclear. With 6 bases removed from V and 4 bases from J, the gap between germline ends came to 10 bases. The CDR3 consists of 13 residues. Germline CDR1 is MGHRA and CDR2 is YSYEKL. CDR3 DNA sequence: TGCGCCAGCAGTCCCCAGCTTAATCAGCCCCAGCATTTT. This encodes CASSPQLNQPQHF.

This clone was detected a few times. The chain joins TRBV12-5 to TRBJ1-6; D is possibly TRBD1 (5 bases). This CDR3 is built from 13 residues. Deletions cut 4 bases from V and 13 bases from J, with 14 bases between. CDR1 is LGHNT and CDR2 is FRNRAP in the germline V gene. CDR3 DNA sequence: TGTGCTAGTGGTTGGGACCGTGACGTCCCCCTCCACTTT. Encoded protein: CASGWDRDVPLHF.

The rearrangement uses TRBV9 and TRBJ1-6, with 9 bases fitting TRBD1. CDR1 is SGDLS and CDR2 is YYNGEE in the germline V gene. Trimming removed 5 bases from V and 9 bases from J; junction bases left unmatched: 12. The CDR3 has 16 residues. Written as DNA, the CDR3 is TGTGCCAGCAGTGCGTGGGGGGACAGGGTTGCTTCACCCCTCCACTTT. It codes for CASSAWGDRVASPLHF.

This rearrangement joins TRBV9 to TRBJ1-5, with TRBD1 identical over 10 bases. Unmatched junction bases numbered 7, after V lost 3 bases and J lost 10 bases. The germline CDR1 and CDR2 sequences are SGDLS and YYNGEE. This CDR3 contains 14 residues. CDR3 bases: TGTGCCAGCAGCGCCACGACAGGGGGCCAACCCCAGCATTTT. Its protein product is CASSATTGGQPQHF.

This rearrangement joins TRBV7-6 to TRBJ1-2; D uncertain. The germline V gene has CDR1 SGHVS and CDR2 FNYEAQ. The CDR3 contains 12 residues. The V gene lost 3 bases and the J gene lost 5 bases, with 7 bases spanning the gap. The CDR3 loop reads CASSLSGYGYTF. The CDR3 coding sequence is TGTGCCAGCAGCTTGTCTGGGTATGGCTACACCTTC.

This chain joins TRBV7-2 and TRBJ1-1; D might be TRBD1 (6 bases). Germline V gene lookup returns CDR1 SGHTA and CDR2 FQGNSA. The CDR3 totals 15 residues. V dropped 1 base and J dropped 1 base, with 10 bases sitting between them. The CDR3 sequence: CASSLVGGQNTEAFF. The CDR3 DNA reads as TGTGCCAGCAGCTTAGTCGGGGGGCAGAACACTGAAGCTTTCTTT. Variable domain in full (rest from reference TRBV7-2 and TRBJ1-1): GAGVSQSPSNKVTEKGKDVELRCDPISGHTALYWYRQSLGQGLEFLIYFQGNSAPDKSGLPSDRFSAERTGGSVSTLTIQRTQQEDSAVYLCASSLVGGQNTEAFFGQGTRLTVV.

CDR3 bases: TGCAGCGTTGATCGAGGGATGAACACTGAAGCTTTCTTT. Encoded protein: CSVDRGMNTEAFF. The gene calls are TRBV29-1 and TRBJ1-1; no clear D. The CDR3 has 13 amino acids. Trimming left V 3 bases short and J 0 bases short, with 8 bases between. CDR1 SQVTM and CDR2 ANQGSEA come from the germline V gene.

This chain uses TRBV5-1 with TRBJ1-2, with D possibly matching TRBD1 (5 bases). Germline V gene data show CDR1 as SGHRS and CDR2 as YFSETQ. The V and J ends lost 4 bases and 4 bases respectively, with 11 bases between them. The CDR3 has 13 residues. CDR3 residues: CASSVGTAYGYTF. As DNA, the CDR3 is TGCGCCAGCAGCGTGGGGACCGCCTATGGCTACACCTTC.

This rearrangement joins TRBV6-4 to TRBJ1-4; D is unclear. This CDR3 is built from 12 residues. The germline V gene encodes CDR1 MRHNA and CDR2 SNTAGT. V lost 8 bases to trimming and J lost 8 bases, with 12 bases between them. This CDR3 reads CASGLVSEKLFF. The CDR3 region has the DNA TGTGCCAGCGGGCTTGTTTCGGAAAAACTGTTTTTT.

This chain links TRBV30 with TRBJ2-3; 8 bases are shared with TRBD2. Germline assignment: CDR1 GTSNPN and CDR2 SVGIG (reference sequence). V shed 4 bases, J shed 1 base, and the junction held 10 bases outside the gene matches. The CDR3 loop spans 16 amino acids. In nucleotides, the CDR3 is TGTGCCTGGACTGTCGGACTAGCATTGGGCACAGATACGCAGTATTTT. This gives the protein CAWTVGLALGTDTQYF.

This clone was counted a single time. The rearrangement links TRBV5-5 to TRBJ1-5; 8 positions agree with TRBD1. The CDR3 loop spans 18 amino acids. The V and J ends lost 4 bases and 0 bases, in that order; junction bases with no gene match: 12. The germline V gene has CDR1 SGHKS and CDR2 YYEKEE (reference sequence). The CDR3 sequence is CASSAGKDRVYSNQPQHF. The CDR3 DNA is TGTGCCAGCAGCGCGGGCAAGGACAGGGTTTATAGCAATCAGCCCCAGCATTTT.

This clone was counted a single time. The rearrangement joins TRBV30 to TRBJ2-3; 10 bases map to TRBD2. The CDR3 has 16 amino acids. Germline loops: CDR1 GTSNPN, CDR2 SVGIG (reference sequence). J lost 2 bases, V lost 2 bases, and 7 bases had no gene match. As DNA, the CDR3 is TGTGCCTGGAGTTTTAGCGGGGGGTTTTTCACAGATACGCAGTATTTT. Translation gives CAWSFSGGFFTDTQYF. The whole variable domain, remainder taken from reference TRBV30 and TRBJ2-3, is SQTIHQWPATLVQPVGSPLSLECTVEGTSNPNLYWYRQAAGRGLQLLFYSVGIGQISSEVPQNLSASRPQDRQFILSSKKLLLSDSGFYLCAWSFSGGFFTDTQYFGPGTRLTVL.

The chain is built from TRBV29-1 and TRBJ1-1; tentatively, D is TRBD1 (5 bases). Trimming took 3 bases from V and 0 from J, leaving 14 bases between them. Germline V lookup: CDR1 SQVTM, CDR2 ANQGSEA. The CDR3 loop spans 15 amino acids. The CDR3 bases are TGCAGCGTTGAGGGGACGCTAGGCATGAACACTGAAGCTTTCTTT. Protein sequence: CSVEGTLGMNTEAFF.

The CDR3, as DNA: TGTGCCAGCAGCTTCTCCAAAACAGGGACCTCTGGAAACACCATATATTTT. Amino acids: CASSFSKTGTSGNTIYF. The chain employs TRBV13 and TRBJ1-3; possibly TRBD1 for D (6 bases). CDR1 and CDR2 (germline): PRHDT, FYEKMQ (reference sequence). This CDR3 is built from 17 residues. Trimming removed 3 bases from V and 0 bases from J, with 15 bases in between.

V and J are TRBV19 and TRBJ2-5; weak D call: TRBD2 (6 bases). The CDR3 has 15 amino acids. Trimming took 3 bases from V and 5 from J, leaving 16 bases between them. The germline V gene encodes CDR1 LNHDA and CDR2 SQIVND (reference sequence). The CDR3 DNA follows: TGTGCCAGTAGTATGTGGAGGGGTAGAGGGGAGACCCAGTACTTC. Protein: CASSMWRGRGETQYF.

This clone was recorded only once. The V call is TRBV6-5, the J call TRBJ2-5; 11 bases fit TRBD2. Germline assignment: CDR1 MNHEY and CDR2 SVGAGI. Trimming removed 8 bases from V and 5 bases from J; junction bases left unmatched: 7. The CDR3 is 14 amino acids. The CDR3 coding sequence is TGTGCCAGCTTTAGCGGGGGGGCAGGGGAGACCCAGTACTTC. Its protein product is CASFSGGAGETQYF.

V usage is TRBV9 and J usage is TRBJ1-1, with TRBD1 matching 12 bases. V shed 3 bases, J shed 2 bases, and the junction held 2 bases outside the gene matches. The CDR3 covers 15 residues. CDR1 SGDLS and CDR2 YYNGEE come from the germline V gene. The CDR3 nucleotides read TGTGCCAGCAGCGACGGGACAGGGGGCAACACTGAAGCTTTCTTT. This encodes CASSDGTGGNTEAFF.

This rearrangement joins TRBV7-2 to TRBJ2-3, with 12 bases fitting TRBD2. Germline V gene sequence: CDR1 SGHTA, CDR2 FQGNSA. The V segment lost 2 bases and the J segment 0 bases; nucleotides outside the gene matches: 3. There are 17 residues in the CDR3. CDR3: CASSLTSGGHSTDTQYF. Written as DNA, the CDR3 is TGTGCCAGCAGCTTAACTAGCGGGGGGCACAGCACAGATACGCAGTATTTT.

This chain connects TRBV5-1 to TRBJ2-7; 8 bases fit TRBD1. Germline values: CDR1 SGHRS, CDR2 YFSETQ. The CDR3 sequence is 13 residues long. Trimming cost V 1 base and J 5 bases; bases outside gene matches: 2. The CDR3 spells CASSLTGGHEQYF. In DNA form, the CDR3 reads TGCGCCAGCAGCTTGACAGGGGGTCACGAGCAGTACTTC.

The chain uses TRBV9 and TRBJ2-7; 8 bases fit TRBD1. Per germline, CDR1 SGDLS and CDR2 YYNGEE. The CDR3 covers 16 residues. V lost 0 bases to trimming and J lost 3 bases; unmatched junction nucleotides: 8. CDR3 protein: CASSVAPTGESYEQYF. The CDR3 nucleotides are TGTGCCAGCAGCGTAGCCCCGACAGGGGAGAGCTACGAGCAGTACTTC.

The CDR3 DNA follows: TGTGCCAGTAGTATACCGCTAGGCGGGGAAAAACTGTTTTTT. Translated: CASSIPLGGEKLFF. J is TRBJ1-4 and V is TRBV19; D gene ambiguous. From germline, CDR1 is LNHDA and CDR2 SQIVND (reference sequence). V lost 2 bases to trimming and J lost 8 bases, with 12 bases between them. The CDR3 runs 14 residues.